The 27 T cell receptor beta chains below were found in one sample sequenced in a study of blood T cell repertoires in COVID-19. Generated by immunoSEQ multiplex PCR, the TCRdb table keeps only in-frame clones and is missing some. The sample includes some 8,000 clones, approximately 84% of them seen just once. Sample: peripheral blood. Every receptor here comes from a human donor in a cohort sampled during active COVID-19.

The chain uses TRBV2 and TRBJ2-3; D is uncertain. Per germline, CDR1 SNHLY and CDR2 FYNNEI. With 7 bases removed from V and 3 bases from J, the gap between germline ends came to 11 bases. The CDR3 spans 13 residues. The CDR3 bases are TGTGCCAGCAATAGTCAACGGACAGATACGCAGTATTTT. Protein: CASNSQRTDTQYF.

The chain combines TRBV11-1 with TRBJ2-7, with 9 bases aligning to TRBD1. After removal of 5 bases from V and 4 bases from J, the junction contained 6 bases not matched to a gene. The CDR3 length is 14 residues. Germline CDR1 SGHAT, CDR2 FQDESV (reference sequence). DNA of the CDR3: TGTGCCAGCAGCGTACCGGGACAGGGTTACGAGCAGTACGTC. Protein product: CASSVPGQGYEQYV.

CDR3 region: CASSVADRGGNEQFF. In nucleotides, the CDR3 is TGTGCCAGCAGCGTAGCGGACAGGGGGGGCAATGAGCAGTTCTTC. The chain carries TRBV9 and TRBJ2-1, with 10 nucleotides matching TRBD1. CDR3 size: 15 residues. Trimming at V came to 0 bases and at J to 6 bases, leaving 3 bases not matched to a gene. Germline V gives CDR1 SGDLS, CDR2 YYNGEE.

This clone occurred once. The rearrangement uses TRBV3-1 (or the pseudogene TRBV3-2) and TRBJ1-1; 9 nucleotides match TRBD1. Germline CDR1 is LGHDT and CDR2 is YNNKEL (reference sequence). Trimming took 4 bases from V and 5 from J; bases not matched to a gene: 8. The CDR3 contains 15 residues. In nucleotides, the CDR3 is TGTGCCAGCAGCCCGGGGGGGACAGGGAATACTGAAGCTTTCTTT. Protein sequence: CASSPGGTGNTEAFF.

V usage is TRBV5-4 and J usage is TRBJ2-1, with 10 nucleotides matching TRBD2. The CDR3 is 14 amino acids. J lost 7 bases, V lost 7 bases, and 8 bases had no gene match. CDR1 and CDR2 (germline): SGHNT, YYREEE (reference sequence). The CDR3 DNA reads as TGTGCCAGCTCGGGGGGACTAGCGCATAATGAGCAGTTCTTC. Translated, it gives CASSGGLAHNEQFF.

The chain recombines TRBV27 with TRBJ2-7, with TRBD1 matching 7 bases. This CDR3 region has 15 residues. From germline, CDR1 is MNHEY and CDR2 SMNVEV (reference sequence). Unmatched junction bases numbered 9, after V lost 6 bases and J lost 1 base. CDR3 amino acids: CASRKPGQPSYEQYF. The CDR3 region has the DNA TGTGCCAGCAGGAAACCGGGACAGCCGTCCTACGAGCAGTACTTC.

V is TRBV10-3 and J is TRBJ1-5, with unresolved D. Trimming cost V 3 bases and J 2 bases, with 11 bases left between them. Germline loops: CDR1 ENHRY, CDR2 SYGVKD. The CDR3 loop spans 15 amino acids. This chain's CDR3 is CAISDEGRGNQPQHF. The CDR3 region has the DNA TGTGCCATCAGTGACGAAGGTCGGGGCAATCAGCCCCAGCATTTT.

The chain recombines TRBV10-3 with TRBJ2-7; D call uncertain. Trimming pared 7 bases from V and 5 bases from J, leaving 9 bases between. There are 11 residues in the CDR3. Per the germline V gene, CDR1 is ENHRY and CDR2 is SYGVKD. CDR3 nucleotide sequence: TGTGCCATCAAACTATTGGACGAGCAGTACTTC. Translating gives CAIKLLDEQYF.

This chain links TRBV25-1 with TRBJ2-6; D is uncertain. Germline CDR1 is MGHDK and CDR2 is SYGVNS. Trimming removed 1 base at V and 2 bases at J, with 12 bases between. The CDR3 is made up of 17 amino acids. CDR3 residues: CASSESLTPTGANVLTF. The CDR3 coding sequence is TGTGCCAGCAGTGAATCGCTTACTCCGACTGGGGCCAACGTCCTGACTTTC.

The gene calls are TRBV19 and TRBJ2-3; 11 bases are a match to TRBD2. The length of the CDR3 is 16 residues. Germline values: CDR1 LNHDA, CDR2 SQIVND (reference sequence). Trimming removed 3 bases from V and 3 bases from J; junction bases left unmatched: 5. The CDR3, as DNA: TGTGCCAGTAGTATTAGCGGGGGGGCTAAGACAGATACGCAGTATTTT. It is translated as CASSISGGAKTDTQYF.

V usage is TRBV28 and J usage is TRBJ1-2; 10 bases map to TRBD1. V trimming: 3 bases; J trimming: 10 bases; junction bases outside the gene matches: 5. Germline lookup yields CDR1 MDHEN and CDR2 SYDVKM. The length of the CDR3 is 13 residues. The CDR3 DNA sequence: TGTGCCAGCAGTTTCCGGACAGGGGGAGCCTACACCTTC. As protein: CASSFRTGGAYTF.

This sequence joins TRBV11-2 and TRBJ2-2; no definite D call. The CDR3 extends over 18 amino acids. Deletions cut 8 bases from V and 2 bases from J, with 24 bases between. The V gene's germline CDR1 is SGHAT and CDR2 FQNNGV. The CDR3: CASLPVRFRSPNTGELFF. The CDR3 nucleotides read TGTGCCAGCCTACCCGTACGGTTTAGATCACCTAACACCGGGGAGCTGTTTTTT.

V and J are TRBV7-3 and TRBJ2-3; 8 positions agree with TRBD2. CDR3 length equals 13 residues. With V trimmed by 3 bases and J by 14 bases, 10 bases remained unmatched. Looked up from germline, CDR1 is SGHTA and CDR2 is FQGTGA. This CDR3 reads CASSLPGLGRMYF. As DNA, the CDR3 is TGTGCCAGCAGCTTGCCGGGACTAGGTCGTATGTATTTT.

This chain uses TRBV11-3 with TRBJ2-3; D is undetermined. Germline V lookup: CDR1 SGHNT, CDR2 YENEEA. The length of the CDR3 is 13 residues. Trimming stripped 3 bases from V and 0 bases from J, with 4 bases between. CDR3 residues: CASSLESTDTQYF. DNA for the CDR3: TGTGCCAGCAGCTTGGAGAGCACAGATACGCAGTATTTT.

This chain links TRBV10-3 with TRBJ2-5; 7 positions match TRBD1. Trimming at V came to 7 bases and at J to 5 bases, leaving 7 bases not matched to a gene. The germline CDR1 and CDR2 sequences are ENHRY and SYGVKD. The CDR3 runs to 13 residues. The CDR3 sequence is CAINKGAEETQYF. CDR3 coding DNA: TGTGCCATCAATAAGGGGGCGGAGGAGACCCAGTACTTC.

This clone was counted between two and nine times. The chain joins TRBV19 to TRBJ1-1; perhaps TRBD1 as D (5 bases). Trimming took 3 bases from V and 4 from J, leaving 15 bases between them. Germline-derived CDR1 and CDR2 are LNHDA and SQIVND (reference sequence). This CDR3 has 15 amino acids. The CDR3 is CASSIRAGPGTEAFF. The DNA of the CDR3 is TGTGCCAGTAGTATTCGGGCGGGGCCGGGCACTGAAGCTTTCTTT. Full variable domain (missing parts from reference TRBV19 and TRBJ1-1): DGGITQSPKYLFRKEGQNVTLSCEQNLNHDAMYWYRQDPGQGLRLIYYSQIVNDFQKGDIAEGYSVSREKKESFPLTVTSAQKNPTAFYLCASSIRAGPGTEAFFGQGTRLTVV.

This chain joins TRBV6-1 and TRBJ2-5; 9 bases line up with TRBD1. The CDR3 spans 17 residues. With 3 bases clipped from V and 5 bases from J, the junction kept 13 bases outside the gene matches. Germline CDR1 MNHNS, CDR2 SASEGT. The CDR3 bases are TGTGCCAGCAGTGAGGTTCTCACAGGGGGCTCGTTGGAGACCCAGTACTTC. Translation: CASSEVLTGGSLETQYF.

The chain links TRBV6-2 or TRBV6-3 to TRBJ1-5, with TRBD1 as a possible D gene (6 bases). V was shortened by 4 bases and J by 2 bases, with 18 bases between the two germline ends. Germline CDR1 is MNHEY and CDR2 is SVGEGT. CDR3 length: 17 amino acids. The CDR3 reads CASSSLPQGLGNQPQHF. The CDR3 DNA reads TGTGCCAGCAGTTCCTTACCACAGGGCTTGGGCAATCAGCCCCAGCATTTT.

The chain joins TRBV24-1 to TRBJ1-5, with 9 bases identical to TRBD1. Germline V CDR1 and CDR2: KGHDR, SFDVKD. Losses at the gene ends were 3 bases for V and 7 bases for J; bases not matched to a gene: 6. The CDR3 runs 15 residues. CDR3 DNA: TGTGCCACCAGTGATCACAGGGGGCTGGGACAGCCCCAGCATTTT. This gives the protein CATSDHRGLGQPQHF.

V and J are TRBV11-2 and TRBJ1-5; no reliable D call. Germline V gene lookup returns CDR1 SGHAT and CDR2 FQNNGV. V was shortened by 2 bases and J by 6 bases, with 14 bases between the two germline ends. The CDR3 runs 15 residues. The CDR3 DNA sequence: TGTGCCAGCAGCTTAAGCATTTACCCAGGTCAGCCCCAGCATTTT. Protein sequence: CASSLSIYPGQPQHF. The whole variable domain, filled in from reference TRBV11-2 and TRBJ1-5, reads EAGVAQSPRYKIIEKRQSVAFWCNPISGHATLYWYQQILGQGPKLLIQFQNNGVVDDSQLPKDRFSAERLKGVDSTLKIQPAKLEDSAVYLCASSLSIYPGQPQHFGDGTRLSIL.

As for this clone: One end of the junction is discordant with germline, which a read error may explain. The V and J genes are TRBV2 and TRBJ1-2; a possible D gene is TRBD1 (6 bases). This CDR3 region has 12 residues. In germline, CDR1 is SNHLY, CDR2 FYNNEI. The CDR3 loop is CASTTGKSGYAF. As DNA, the CDR3 is TGTGCCAGCACTACAGGGAAGAGTGGCTACGCCTTC.

The chain carries TRBV28 and TRBJ1-5; no definite D call. With 4 bases removed from V and 3 bases from J, the gap between germline ends came to 7 bases. The CDR3 is made up of 13 amino acids. Germline CDR1 MDHEN, CDR2 SYDVKM. CDR3 amino acids: CASSSHFNQPQHF. Written as DNA, the CDR3 is TGTGCCAGCAGTTCTCACTTCAATCAGCCCCAGCATTTT.

The chain is built from TRBV10-1 and TRBJ2-7, with TRBD2 matching over 7 bases. The germline V gene has CDR1 WNHNN and CDR2 SYGVQD (reference sequence). The V gene end was trimmed by 4 bases and the J gene end by 6 bases; junction bases not matched to a gene: 0. The CDR3 has 11 amino acids. CDR3 in DNA: TGCGCCAGCAGTGGGGGGGGCGAGCAGTACTTC. It translates to CASSGGGEQYF.

This chain connects TRBV4-1 to TRBJ1-2, with D perhaps matching TRBD1 (6 bases). CDR1 and CDR2 (germline): MGHRA, YSYEKL. V was cut by 1 base and J by 0 bases, with 9 bases left in between. The CDR3 is 15 amino acids. CDR3 loop: CASSQGTVTNYGYTF. Here the CDR3 DNA reads TGCGCCAGCAGCCAAGGGACAGTGACTAACTATGGCTACACCTTC.

The J gene is TRBJ1-2, the V gene TRBV5-1; no firm D call. Germline lookup yields CDR1 SGHRS and CDR2 YFSETQ. The CDR3 runs to 14 residues. V was pared by 0 bases and J by 8 bases, with 14 bases between. CDR3 nucleotide sequence: TGCGCCAGCAGCTTGGTGTTAGAGGGTGGCGGCTACACCTTC. It yields the protein CASSLVLEGGGYTF.

This clone occurred a few times. The V and J genes are TRBV13 and TRBJ1-4, with 7 nucleotides matching TRBD1. CDR3 size: 16 residues. V trimming: 5 bases; J trimming: 0 bases; junction bases outside the gene matches: 6. The germline CDR1 and CDR2 sequences are PRHDT and FYEKMQ (reference sequence). The CDR3 coding sequence is TGTGCCAGCAGCCGCCGACAGGGAACAACTAATGAAAAACTGTTTTTT. This codes for CASSRRQGTTNEKLFF.

The chain is built from TRBV11-2 and TRBJ2-1; a possible D gene is TRBD2 (5 bases). CDR1 and CDR2 (germline): SGHAT, FQNNGV. Deletions cut 5 bases from V and 4 bases from J, with 15 bases between. The CDR3 totals 15 residues. The CDR3 loop is CASSETGGGYNEQFF. The CDR3 nucleotides read TGTGCCAGCAGCGAAACCGGAGGAGGATACAATGAGCAGTTCTTC. The whole variable domain, remainder taken from reference TRBV11-2 and TRBJ2-1, is EAGVAQSPRYKIIEKRQSVAFWCNPISGHATLYWYQQILGQGPKLLIQFQNNGVVDDSQLPKDRFSAERLKGVDSTLKIQPAKLEDSAVYLCASSETGGGYNEQFFGPGTRLTVL.